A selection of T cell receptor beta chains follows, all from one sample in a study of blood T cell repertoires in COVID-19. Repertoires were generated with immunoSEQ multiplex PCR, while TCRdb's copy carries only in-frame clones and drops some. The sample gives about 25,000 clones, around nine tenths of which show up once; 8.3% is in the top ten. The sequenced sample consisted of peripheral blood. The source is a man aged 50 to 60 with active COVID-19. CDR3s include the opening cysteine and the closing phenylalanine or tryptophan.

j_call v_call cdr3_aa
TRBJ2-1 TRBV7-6 CASSLAQWSYRDPVGNEQFF
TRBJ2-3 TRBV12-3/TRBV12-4 CASSPSTDTQYF
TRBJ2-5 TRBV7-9 CASSLGLAHETQYF
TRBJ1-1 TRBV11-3 CASSSTGNTEAFF
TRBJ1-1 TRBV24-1 CATSDPRNREAFF
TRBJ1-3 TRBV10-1 CASSDRQPGNTIYF
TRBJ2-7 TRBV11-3 CASSLGRGHEQYF
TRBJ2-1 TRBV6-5 CASTPPGGSYNEQFF
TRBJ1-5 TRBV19 CASSIWHDSNQPQHF
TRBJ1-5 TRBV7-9 CASTIGGIGQPQHF
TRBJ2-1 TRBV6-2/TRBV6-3 CASSFPGLVNEQFF
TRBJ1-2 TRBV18 CASSPGSGYTF
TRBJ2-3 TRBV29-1 CSVGGSYSGTDTQYF
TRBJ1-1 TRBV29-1 CSVETGGRVTEAFF
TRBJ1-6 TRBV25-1 CASSEPNSPLHF
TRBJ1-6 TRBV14 CASSTRTGANSPLHF
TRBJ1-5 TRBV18 CASSPPNRGSRQPQHF
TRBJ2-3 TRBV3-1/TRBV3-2 CASSQGGGRTDTQYF
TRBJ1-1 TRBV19 CASSRTGTGNTEAFF
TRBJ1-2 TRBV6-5 CASTLSQGRRGYTF
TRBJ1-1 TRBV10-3 CAISTGGNTEAFF
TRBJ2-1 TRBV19 CASITTSGSNEQFF
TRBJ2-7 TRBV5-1 CASSLDTYEQYF
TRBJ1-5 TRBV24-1 CATSEAVSNQPQHF
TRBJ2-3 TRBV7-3 CASSSTGGPGDTQYF
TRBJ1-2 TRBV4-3 CASSQRANYGYTF
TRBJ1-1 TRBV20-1 CSAVGGTEAFF
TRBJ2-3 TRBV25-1 CASSESLAGTDTQYF
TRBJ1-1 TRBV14 CASSQRGGAMNTEAFF
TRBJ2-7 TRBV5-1 CASSLRQQTALKAYEQYF